The 16 T cell receptor beta chains in this list originate from one sample, sequenced in a study of cytomegalovirus exposure and HLA in healthy donors. PCR amplification relied on 60 Vbeta primers (plus 13 Jbeta primers). The repertoire was sequenced with immunoSEQ multiplex PCR; TCRdb's copy has only in-frame clones and lacks some. The profile shows around 160,000 clones, 70% of them singletons. The sample comprised PBMCs. These receptors were collected from a man aged 18 to 35 in good health and CMV-seropositive.

CDR3 DNA sequence: TGCGCCAGCAGCCAAGATCGTGAGCGGGGAGCGGCAGATACGCAGTATTTT. Residues: CASSQDRERGAADTQYF. The chain links TRBV4-1 to TRBJ2-3; TRBD2 aligns across 7 bases. The germline gives CDR1 MGHRA, CDR2 YSYEKL. This CDR3 region has 17 residues. V gave up 0 bases and J gave up 4 bases; unmatched junction bases: 10.

The V gene is TRBV29-1, the J gene TRBJ1-2, with 8 bases aligning to TRBD1. The CDR3 has 11 residues. Germline V gene data show CDR1 as SQVTM and CDR2 as ANQGSEA. J lost 6 bases, V lost 6 bases, and 3 bases had no gene match. Written as DNA, the CDR3 is TGCAGCGTCCTGACAGGGGATGGCTACACCTTC. This translates into CSVLTGDGYTF.

The chain is built from TRBV30 and TRBJ2-6, with D unclear. Per germline, CDR1 GTSNPN and CDR2 SVGIG (reference sequence). This CDR3 has 17 residues. V lost 4 bases to trimming and J lost 0 bases, with 16 bases between them. CDR3 sequence: CAWKPPGFSSGANVLTF. For the CDR3, the DNA is TGTGCCTGGAAGCCCCCGGGTTTTTCCTCTGGGGCCAACGTCCTGACTTTC.

This clone has just a few counts. V and J are TRBV27 and TRBJ2-1, with 7 bases lining up with TRBD2. The V gene's germline CDR1 is MNHEY and CDR2 SMNVEV (reference sequence). This CDR3 is built from 17 residues. Unmatched junction bases numbered 14, after V lost 6 bases and J lost 3 bases. The CDR3 loop reads CASRHGTTESYYNEQFF. DNA of the CDR3: TGTGCCAGCAGACACGGGACTACAGAGAGTTACTACAATGAGCAGTTCTTC.

The chain couples TRBV10-3 to TRBJ2-3; weak D call: TRBD2 (6 bases). CDR1 and CDR2 (germline): ENHRY, SYGVKD. The CDR3 spans 14 residues. V lost 5 bases, J lost 5 bases, and 14 bases lay in between. The chain's CDR3 is CAISRDSKGDTQYF. The CDR3 DNA sequence: TGTGCCATCAGTCGGGACTCTAAGGGAGATACGCAGTATTTT.

The chain couples TRBV4-1 to TRBJ2-4; TRBD2 matches 8 bases. Trimming took 0 bases from V and 4 from J; bases not matched to a gene: 8. The CDR3 length is 17 residues. Germline assignment: CDR1 MGHRA and CDR2 YSYEKL. CDR3 DNA sequence: TGCGCCAGCAGCCAAGAGAGGGGACTAGAGAGAAAAAACATTCAGTACTTC. Amino acids: CASSQERGLERKNIQYF.

This chain's CDR3 is CASSPPTGMNTEAFF. CDR3 sequence (DNA): TGTGCCAGCAGTCCCCCGACAGGGATGAACACTGAAGCTTTCTTT. V is TRBV28 and J is TRBJ1-1; 7 positions match TRBD1. Germline V gene lookup returns CDR1 MDHEN and CDR2 SYDVKM. This CDR3 comprises 15 residues. V lost 5 bases to trimming and J lost 0 bases; unmatched junction nucleotides: 6.

This chain links TRBV19 with TRBJ1-1; no firm D call. CDR1 is LNHDA and CDR2 is SQIVND in the germline V gene (reference sequence). The CDR3 length is 12 residues. The V and J ends lost 5 bases and 0 bases respectively, with 4 bases between them. The CDR3 loop is CASSFMNTEAFF. For the CDR3, the DNA is TGTGCCAGTAGTTTCATGAACACTGAAGCTTTCTTT.

The J gene is TRBJ1-1, the V gene TRBV29-1; no definite D call. Looked up from germline, CDR1 is SQVTM and CDR2 is ANQGSEA. Trimming stripped 6 bases from V and 0 bases from J, with 11 bases between. The CDR3 sequence is 13 residues long. The CDR3 reads CSVETPMNTEAFF. The CDR3 DNA is TGCAGCGTCGAAACACCGATGAACACTGAAGCTTTCTTT.

The chain combines TRBV27 with TRBJ2-3; 9 bases are a match to TRBD2. Germline CDR1 reads MNHEY; CDR2 reads SMNVEV (reference sequence). Trimming at V came to 8 bases and at J to 1 base, leaving 10 bases not matched to a gene. CDR3 size: 16 residues. The CDR3 sequence is CASQQNSGGRTDTQYF. The CDR3 DNA reads as TGTGCCAGCCAACAAAATAGCGGGGGCCGCACAGATACGCAGTATTTT.

A few counts support this clone. The V and J genes are TRBV7-8 and TRBJ2-2; 9 nucleotides match TRBD1. This CDR3 is built from 16 residues. CDR1 and CDR2 (germline): SGHVS, FQNEAQ. The junction had 5 bases not matched to a gene; V was cut back by 3 bases and J by 3 bases. The CDR3 coding sequence is TGTGCCAGCAGCTTCACAGGGGGCGGAGACACCGGGGAGCTGTTTTTT. It encodes CASSFTGGGDTGELFF. Complete variable domain (other parts from reference TRBV7-8 and TRBJ2-2): GAGVSQSPRYKVAKRGQDVALRCDPISGHVSLFWYQQALGQGPEFLTYFQNEAQLDKSGLPSDRFFAERPEGSVSTLKIQRTQQEDSAVYLCASSFTGGGDTGELFFGEGSRLTVL.

The CDR3 here is CASSADRGEGAFF. The CDR3 DNA is TGTGCCAGCAGTGCGGACAGGGGAGAAGGAGCTTTCTTT. The V and J genes are TRBV6-1 and TRBJ1-1; 9 bases are a match to TRBD1. Germline V gives CDR1 MNHNS, CDR2 SASEGT. Germline trimming cut 4 bases from V and 10 bases from J; bases unmatched to any gene: 7. This CDR3 comprises 13 residues.

J is TRBJ1-2 and V is TRBV7-9, with D possibly TRBD1 on 5 matching bases. Per the germline V gene, CDR1 is SEHNR and CDR2 is FQNEAQ (reference sequence). The CDR3 runs to 14 residues. Trimming took 3 bases from V and 0 from J, leaving 8 bases between them. The CDR3 loop is CASSLDTANYGYTF. CDR3 coding DNA: TGTGCCAGCAGCTTGGACACCGCTAACTATGGCTACACCTTC.

This clone was detected only once. V gene TRBV5-1 combines with J gene TRBJ1-4; D is perhaps TRBD1 (5 bases). Germline V gene sequence: CDR1 SGHRS, CDR2 YFSETQ. Trimming removed 2 bases from V and 0 bases from J, with 8 bases in between. The CDR3 length is 15 residues. CDR3 nucleotide sequence: TGCGCCAGCAGCTTTCAGGGTGCAACTAATGAAAAACTGTTTTTT. This translates into CASSFQGATNEKLFF.

V gene TRBV11-2 combines with J gene TRBJ1-5; D remains unclear. With 0 bases removed from V and 4 bases from J, the gap between germline ends came to 10 bases. The CDR3 extends over 15 amino acids. Germline CDR1 and CDR2: SGHAT and FQNNGV. CDR3 protein: CASSLEDGVNQPQHF. The CDR3 DNA reads TGTGCCAGCAGCTTAGAGGACGGGGTAAATCAGCCCCAGCATTTT.

This clone was recorded at least ten times. This chain uses TRBV2 with TRBJ1-1, with D uncertain. This CDR3 has 13 residues. CDR1 is SNHLY, CDR2 FYNNEI, per germline. With 6 bases removed from V and 1 base from J, the gap between germline ends came to 9 bases. CDR3 in DNA: TGTGCCAGCAGCCCCGAAGCGAACACTGAAGCTTTCTTT. Translated, it gives CASSPEANTEAFF.